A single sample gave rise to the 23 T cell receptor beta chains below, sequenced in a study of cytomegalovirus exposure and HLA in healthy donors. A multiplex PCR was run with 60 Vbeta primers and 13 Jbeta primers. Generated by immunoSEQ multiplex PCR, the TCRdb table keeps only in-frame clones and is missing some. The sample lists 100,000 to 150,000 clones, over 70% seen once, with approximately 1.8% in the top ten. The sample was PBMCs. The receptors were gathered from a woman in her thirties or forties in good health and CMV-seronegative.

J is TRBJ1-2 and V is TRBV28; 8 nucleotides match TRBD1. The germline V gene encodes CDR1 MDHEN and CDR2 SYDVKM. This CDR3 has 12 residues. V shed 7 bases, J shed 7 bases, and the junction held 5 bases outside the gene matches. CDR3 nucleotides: TGTGCCAGCACCACAGGGGGGTTTGGCTACACCTTC. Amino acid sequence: CASTTGGFGYTF.

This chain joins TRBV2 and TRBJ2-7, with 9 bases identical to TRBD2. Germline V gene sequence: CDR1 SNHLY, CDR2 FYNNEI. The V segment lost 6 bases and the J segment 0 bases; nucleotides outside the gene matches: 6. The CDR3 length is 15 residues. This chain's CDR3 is CASRPASGVSYEQYF. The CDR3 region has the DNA TGTGCCAGCAGGCCAGCTAGCGGGGTCTCCTACGAGCAGTACTTC. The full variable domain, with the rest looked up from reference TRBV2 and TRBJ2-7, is EPEVTQTPSHQVTQMGQEVILRCVPISNHLYFYWYRQILGQKVEFLVSFYNNEISEKSEIFDDQFSVERPDGSNFTLKIRSTKLEDSAMYFCASRPASGVSYEQYFGPGTRLTVT.

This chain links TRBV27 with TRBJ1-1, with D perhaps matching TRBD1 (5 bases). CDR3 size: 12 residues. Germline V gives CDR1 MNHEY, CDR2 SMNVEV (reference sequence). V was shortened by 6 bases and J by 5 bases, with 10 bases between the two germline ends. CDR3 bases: TGTGCCAGCAGGCAGGGTTGGACTGAAGCTTTCTTT. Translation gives CASRQGWTEAFF.

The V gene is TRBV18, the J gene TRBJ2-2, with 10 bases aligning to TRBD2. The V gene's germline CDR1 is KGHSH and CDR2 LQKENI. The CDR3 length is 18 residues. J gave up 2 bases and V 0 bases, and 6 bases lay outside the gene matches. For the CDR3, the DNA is TGTGCCAGCTCACCACCGAGTGCTAGCGGGGGTAACACCGGGGAGCTGTTTTTT. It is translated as CASSPPSASGGNTGELFF.

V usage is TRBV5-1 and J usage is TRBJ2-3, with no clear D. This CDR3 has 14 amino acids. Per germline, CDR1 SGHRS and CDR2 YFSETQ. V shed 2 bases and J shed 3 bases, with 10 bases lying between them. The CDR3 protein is CASSLRLGTDTQYF. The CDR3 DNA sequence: TGCGCCAGCAGCTTACGTCTAGGAACAGATACGCAGTATTTT.

CDR3 sequence: CASSSPGNTEAFF. The CDR3 DNA sequence: TGTGCCAGCAGTTCCCCAGGGAACACTGAAGCTTTCTTT. The V and J genes are TRBV6-5 and TRBJ1-1, with no clear D. Germline V CDR1 and CDR2: MNHEY, SVGAGI. Trimming took 4 bases from V and 1 from J, leaving 7 bases between them. The CDR3 has 13 residues.

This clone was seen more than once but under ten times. CDR3 protein: CAWGWAETQYF. CDR3 DNA: TGTGCCTGGGGGTGGGCAGAGACCCAGTACTTC. The V gene is TRBV30, the J gene TRBJ2-5; no definite D call. The germline gives CDR1 GTSNPN, CDR2 SVGIG (reference sequence). CDR3 size: 11 residues. The V and J ends lost 5 bases and 4 bases respectively, with 8 bases between them.

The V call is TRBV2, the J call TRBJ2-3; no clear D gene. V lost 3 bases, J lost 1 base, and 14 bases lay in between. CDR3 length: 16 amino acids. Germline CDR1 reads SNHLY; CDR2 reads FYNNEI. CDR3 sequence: CASSEWATLGTDTQYF. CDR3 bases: TGTGCCAGCAGTGAGTGGGCGACATTGGGCACAGATACGCAGTATTTT.

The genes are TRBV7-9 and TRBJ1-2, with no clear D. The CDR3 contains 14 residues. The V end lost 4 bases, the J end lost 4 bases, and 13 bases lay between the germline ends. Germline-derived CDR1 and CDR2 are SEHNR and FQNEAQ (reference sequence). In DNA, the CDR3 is TGTGCCAGCAGCTCATCTACAGCGGGCTATGGCTACACCTTC. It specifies CASSSSTAGYGYTF.

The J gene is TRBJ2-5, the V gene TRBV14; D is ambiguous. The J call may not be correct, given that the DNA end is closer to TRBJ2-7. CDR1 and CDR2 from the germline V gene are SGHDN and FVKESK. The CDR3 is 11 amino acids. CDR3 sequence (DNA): TGTGCCAGCAGCCAAAACTACGAGCAGTACTTC. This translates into CASSQNYEQYF.

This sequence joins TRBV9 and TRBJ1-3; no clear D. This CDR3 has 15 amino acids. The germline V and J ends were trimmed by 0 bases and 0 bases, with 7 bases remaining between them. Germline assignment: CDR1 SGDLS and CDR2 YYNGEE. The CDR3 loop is CASSVGHSSGNTIYF. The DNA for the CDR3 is TGTGCCAGCAGCGTAGGACATTCCTCTGGAAACACCATATATTTT. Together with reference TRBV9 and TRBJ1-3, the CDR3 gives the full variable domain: DSGVTQTPKHLITATGQRVTLRCSPRSGDLSVYWYQQSLDQGLQFLIQYYNGEERAKGNILERFSAQQFPDLHSELNLSSLELGDSALYFCASSVGHSSGNTIYFGEGSWLTVV.

The CDR3 spells CASSLGLASEQFF. The CDR3 nucleotides read TGTGCCAGCAGTTTAGGGCTAGCCAGTGAGCAGTTCTTC. The rearrangement uses TRBV27 and TRBJ2-1; maybe TRBD2 (5 bases). Germline V lookup: CDR1 MNHEY, CDR2 SMNVEV (reference sequence). The CDR3 has 13 amino acids. V lost 2 bases to trimming and J lost 9 bases, with 11 bases between them.

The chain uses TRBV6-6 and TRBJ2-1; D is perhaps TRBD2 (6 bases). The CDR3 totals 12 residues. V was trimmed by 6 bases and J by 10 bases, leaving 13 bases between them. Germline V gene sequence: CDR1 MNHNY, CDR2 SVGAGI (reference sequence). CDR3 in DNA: TGTGCCAGCAGACCCTCGGGGGTCGAGCAGTTCTTC. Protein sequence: CASRPSGVEQFF.

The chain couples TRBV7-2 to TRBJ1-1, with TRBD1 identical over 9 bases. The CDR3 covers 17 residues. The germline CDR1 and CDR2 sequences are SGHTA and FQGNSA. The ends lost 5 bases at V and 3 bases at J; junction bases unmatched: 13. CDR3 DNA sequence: TGTGCCAGCAGCCGAGGACTTTTACAGGGGGCTTACACTGAAGCTTTCTTT. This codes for CASSRGLLQGAYTEAFF. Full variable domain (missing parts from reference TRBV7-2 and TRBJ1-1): GAGVSQSPSNKVTEKGKDVELRCDPISGHTALYWYRQSLGQGLEFLIYFQGNSAPDKSGLPSDRFSAERTGGSVSTLTIQRTQQEDSAVYLCASSRGLLQGAYTEAFFGQGTRLTVV.

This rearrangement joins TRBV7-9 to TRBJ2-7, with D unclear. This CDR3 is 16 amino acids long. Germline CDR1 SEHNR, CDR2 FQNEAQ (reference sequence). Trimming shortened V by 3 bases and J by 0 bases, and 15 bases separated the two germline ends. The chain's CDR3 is CASSFWAQSTSYEQYF. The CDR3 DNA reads TGTGCCAGCAGCTTTTGGGCCCAAAGCACCTCCTACGAGCAGTACTTC. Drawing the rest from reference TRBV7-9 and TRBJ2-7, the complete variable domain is DTGVSQNPRHKITKRGQNVTFRCDPISEHNRLYWYRQTLGQGPEFLTYFQNEAQLEKSRLLSDRFSAERPKGSFSTLEIQRTEQGDSAMYLCASSFWAQSTSYEQYFGPGTRLTVT.

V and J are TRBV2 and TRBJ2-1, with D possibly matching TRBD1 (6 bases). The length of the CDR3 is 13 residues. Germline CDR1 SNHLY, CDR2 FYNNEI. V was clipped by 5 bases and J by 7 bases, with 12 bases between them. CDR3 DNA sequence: TGTGCCAGCAGTTTTGTACAGGGTAATGAGCAGTTCTTC. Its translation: CASSFVQGNEQFF.

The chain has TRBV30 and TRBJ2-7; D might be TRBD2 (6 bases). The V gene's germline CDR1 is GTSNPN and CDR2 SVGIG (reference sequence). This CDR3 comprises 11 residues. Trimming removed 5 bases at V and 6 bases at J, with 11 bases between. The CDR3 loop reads CAWGGLSEQYF. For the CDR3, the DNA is TGTGCCTGGGGGGGACTCTCCGAGCAGTACTTC.

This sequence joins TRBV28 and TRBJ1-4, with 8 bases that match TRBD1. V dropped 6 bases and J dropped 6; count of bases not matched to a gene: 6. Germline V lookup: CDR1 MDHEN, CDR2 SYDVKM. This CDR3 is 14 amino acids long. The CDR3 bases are TGTGCCAGCAGGGGACAGGCGTGGCATGAAAAACTGTTTTTT. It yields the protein CASRGQAWHEKLFF.

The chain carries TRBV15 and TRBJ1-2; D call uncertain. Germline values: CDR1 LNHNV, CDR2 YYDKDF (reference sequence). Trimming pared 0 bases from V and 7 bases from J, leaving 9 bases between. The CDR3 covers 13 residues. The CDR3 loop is CATSRDRGVGYTF. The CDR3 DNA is TGTGCCACCAGCAGAGATCGCGGGGTTGGCTACACCTTC.

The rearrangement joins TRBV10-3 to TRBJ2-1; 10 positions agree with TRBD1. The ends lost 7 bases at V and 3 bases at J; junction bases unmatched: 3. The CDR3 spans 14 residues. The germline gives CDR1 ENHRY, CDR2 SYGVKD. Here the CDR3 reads CAINGQGDYNEQFF. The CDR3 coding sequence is TGTGCCATCAATGGACAGGGGGACTACAATGAGCAGTTCTTC.

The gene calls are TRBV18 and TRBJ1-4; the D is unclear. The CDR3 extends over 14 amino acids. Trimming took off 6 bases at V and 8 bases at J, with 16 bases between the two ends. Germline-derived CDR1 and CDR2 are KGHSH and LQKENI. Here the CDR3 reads CASSPGLNAEKLFF. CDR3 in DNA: TGTGCCAGCTCCCCGGGATTAAATGCCGAAAAACTGTTTTTT.

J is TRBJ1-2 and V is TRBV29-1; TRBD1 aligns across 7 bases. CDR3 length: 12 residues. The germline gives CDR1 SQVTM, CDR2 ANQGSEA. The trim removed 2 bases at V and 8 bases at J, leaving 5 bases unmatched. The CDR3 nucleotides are TGCAGCGTTGAAACAGGGGAAGACGGCTACACCTTC. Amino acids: CSVETGEDGYTF.

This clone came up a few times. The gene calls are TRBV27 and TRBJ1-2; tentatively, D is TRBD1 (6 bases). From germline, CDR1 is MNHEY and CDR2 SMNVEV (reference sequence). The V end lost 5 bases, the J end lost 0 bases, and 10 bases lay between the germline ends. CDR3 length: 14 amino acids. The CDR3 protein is CASSQQGANYGYTF. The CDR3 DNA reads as TGTGCCAGCAGTCAACAGGGCGCTAACTATGGCTACACCTTC.